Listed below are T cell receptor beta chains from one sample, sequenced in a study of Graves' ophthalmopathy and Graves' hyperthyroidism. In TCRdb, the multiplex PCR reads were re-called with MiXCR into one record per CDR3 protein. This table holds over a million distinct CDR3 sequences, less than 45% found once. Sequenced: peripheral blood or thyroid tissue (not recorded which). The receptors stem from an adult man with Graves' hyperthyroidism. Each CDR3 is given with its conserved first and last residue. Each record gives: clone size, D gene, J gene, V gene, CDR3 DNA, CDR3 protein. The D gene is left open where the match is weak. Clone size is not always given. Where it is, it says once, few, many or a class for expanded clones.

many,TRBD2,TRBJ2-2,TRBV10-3,TGTGCCATCAGTGAAGGACTAGCGGGGGGTCACGGGGAGCTGTTTTTT,CAISEGLAGGHGELFF
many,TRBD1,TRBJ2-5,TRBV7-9,TGTGCCAGCAGCTTAACGGGACAGGGTCTAGAGACCCAGTACTTC,CASSLTGQGLETQYF
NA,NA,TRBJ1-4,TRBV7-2,TGTGCCAGCAGCTTACAGGGCGAAGAAAAACTGTTTTTT,CASSLQGEEKLFF
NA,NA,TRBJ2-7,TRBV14,TGTGCCAGCTCTCGAGAGGCCGGGACGACTGCCGGGGAGCAGTACTTC,CASSREAGTTAGEQYF
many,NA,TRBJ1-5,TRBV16,TGTGCCAGCAGCCAATCCTACAGGGCGAACGATCAGCCCCAGCATTTT,CASSQSYRANDQPQHF
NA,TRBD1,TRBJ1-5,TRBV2,TGTGCTAGCAGGGGACAGGTCAATCAGCCCCAGCATTTT,CASRGQVNQPQHF
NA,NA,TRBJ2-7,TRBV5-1,TGCGCCAGCAGCTTGGTGACAGAATACGAGCAGTACTTC,CASSLVTEYEQYF
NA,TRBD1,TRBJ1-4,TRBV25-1,TGTGCCAGCAGTGATACCCGACAGGGGGCTAATGAAAAACTGCTTTTT,CASSDTRQGANEKLLF
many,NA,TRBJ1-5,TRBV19,TGTGCCAGTAGTTTCCGAGGGTACAATCAGCCCCAGCATTTT,CASSFRGYNQPQHF
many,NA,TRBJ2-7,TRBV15,TGTGCCACCAGCAGAACCCAGACAGGTAGCTACGAGCAGTACTTC,CATSRTQTGSYEQYF
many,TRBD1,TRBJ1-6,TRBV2,TGTGCCAGCAGTGGGACAGGGGGCTCGCGGTCACCCCTCCACTTT,CASSGTGGSRSPLHF
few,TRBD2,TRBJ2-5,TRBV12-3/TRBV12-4,TGTGCCAGCAGTTCCCAGACTAGCGGGAGGGGAGAGACCCAGTACTTC,CASSSQTSGRGETQYF
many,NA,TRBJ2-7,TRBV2,TGTGCCAGCAGGCAGTTGGGCAGCAACTCCTACGAGCAGTACTTC,CASRQLGSNSYEQYF
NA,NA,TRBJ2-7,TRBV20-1,TGCAGTGCTCCTCAGGGGTTTACGATCGAGCAGTACTTC,CSAPQGFTIEQYF
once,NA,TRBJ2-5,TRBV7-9,TGTGCCAGCAGCACGGGACTTCGGAGAGAGACCCAGTACTTC,CASSTGLRRETQYF
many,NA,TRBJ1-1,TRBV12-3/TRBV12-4,TGTGCCAGCAGCAAAACAGGGAGTCGGACTGAAGCTTTCTTT,CASSKTGSRTEAFF
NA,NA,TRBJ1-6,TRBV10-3,TGTGCCATCGCGGACGGCCCAAGACAGCCCCTCCACTTT,CAIADGPRQPLHF
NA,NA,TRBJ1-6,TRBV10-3,TGTGCCAGCAGTGTTGGACAGCCGAGCTCCTATAATTCACCCCTCCACTTT,CASSVGQPSSYNSPLHF
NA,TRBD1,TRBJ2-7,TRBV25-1,TGTGCCCGGCCGCCGACAGGGGGTGGAAGCGGCAAATCCTACGAGCAGTACTTC,CARPPTGGGSGKSYEQYF
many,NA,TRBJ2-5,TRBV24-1,TGTGCCACGGATCCCTTCGGGGTGAGGGGAGAGACCCAGTACTTC,CATDPFGVRGETQYF
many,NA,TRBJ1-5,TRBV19,TGTGCCAGCTCGGGAGTCAATAGCAATCAGCCCCAGCATTTT,CASSGVNSNQPQHF
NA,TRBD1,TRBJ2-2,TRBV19,TGTGCCAGTAGCGGACAGGGTTCGGCCGGGGAGCTGTTTTTT,CASSGQGSAGELFF
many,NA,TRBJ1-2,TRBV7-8,TGTGCCAGCAGCTTCGAGTCTCGGACAGCTCCTTTTCCTGGCTATGGCTACACCTTC,CASSFESRTAPFPGYGYTF
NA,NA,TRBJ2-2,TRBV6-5,TGTGCCAGCAGTTACGAGGGAGCGGTCACCGGGGAGCTGTTTTTT,CASSYEGAVTGELFF
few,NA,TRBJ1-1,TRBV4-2,TGTGCCAGCAGCCAAGAGTGGACGGGAACTTACACTGAAGCTTTCTTT,CASSQEWTGTYTEAFF
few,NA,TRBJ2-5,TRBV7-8,TGTGCCAGCAGCTTAAGAGGCCCCACTGCGCCGATCCAAGAGACCCAGTACTTC,CASSLRGPTAPIQETQYF
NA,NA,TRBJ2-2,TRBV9,TGTGCCAGCAGCGGAGGGGTAGTAGGTAGTGATCCCGGGGAGCTGTTTTTT,CASSGGVVGSDPGELFF
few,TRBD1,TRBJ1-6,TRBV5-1,TGCGCCAGCAGCTTGGGGACAGGACCGGGAGTTAATTCACCCCTCCACTTT,CASSLGTGPGVNSPLHF
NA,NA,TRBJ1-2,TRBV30,TGTGCCTGGAGCAGTGGATGGGACTATGGCTACACCTTC,CAWSSGWDYGYTF
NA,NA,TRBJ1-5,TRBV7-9,TGTGCCAGCAGCTTAGTGGGGGCTAGCAATCAGCCCCGGCATTTT,CASSLVGASNQPRHF
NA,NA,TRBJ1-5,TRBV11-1,NA,CASSFYICSARYRGIGNQPQHF
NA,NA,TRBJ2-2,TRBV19,TGTGCCAGTAGTCTCCCGACAGTCACCGGGGAGCTGTTTTTT,CASSLPTVTGELFF
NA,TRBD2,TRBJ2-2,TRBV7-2,TGTGCCAGCAGCTTAACTAGCGGGGATCCCGGGGAGCTGTTTTTT,CASSLTSGDPGELFF
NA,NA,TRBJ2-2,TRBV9,TGTGCCAGCAGCCCGCACGGAACGACAGGCTCCGGGGAGCTGTTTTTT,CASSPHGTTGSGELFF
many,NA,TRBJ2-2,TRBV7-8,TGTGCCAGCAGCTTGGGACGGGGAACCGGGGAGCTGTTTTTT,CASSLGRGTGELFF
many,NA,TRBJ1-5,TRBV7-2,TGTGCCAGCAGCTTAGGCCCGACTGGACAGACTAATCAGCCCCAGCATTTT,CASSLGPTGQTNQPQHF
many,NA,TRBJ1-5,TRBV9,TGTGCCAGCAGCAAGGAGGGGGGAGATCAGCCCCAGCATTTT,CASSKEGGDQPQHF